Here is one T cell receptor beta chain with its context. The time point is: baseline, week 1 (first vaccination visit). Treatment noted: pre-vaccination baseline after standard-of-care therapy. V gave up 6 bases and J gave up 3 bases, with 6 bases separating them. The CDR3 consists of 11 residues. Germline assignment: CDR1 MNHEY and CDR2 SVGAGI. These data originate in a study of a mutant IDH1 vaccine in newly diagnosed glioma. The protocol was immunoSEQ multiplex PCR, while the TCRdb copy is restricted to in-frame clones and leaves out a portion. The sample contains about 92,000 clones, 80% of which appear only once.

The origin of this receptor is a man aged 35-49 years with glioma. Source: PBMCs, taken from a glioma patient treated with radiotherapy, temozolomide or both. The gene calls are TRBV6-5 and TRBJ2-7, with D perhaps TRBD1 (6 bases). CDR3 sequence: CASRQGYEQYF. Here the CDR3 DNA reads TGTGCCAGCAGACAGGGCTACGAGCAGTACTTC.